Below, 31 T cell receptor beta chains from the same sample are listed, as sequenced in a study of OX40 agonist ivuxolimab in advanced cancers. Profiled with immunoSEQ multiplex PCR; TCRdb holds only in-frame clones, not every one. The table has some 94,000 clones, approximately 90% seen once. The starting material was CD4+ or CD8+ T cells sorted from blood, obtained in a trial of the OX40 agonist ivuxolimab. The origin of the receptors is an adult with an advanced solid tumor such as melanoma, head and neck, liver or kidney cancer.

The chain links TRBV18 to TRBJ2-3; D is unclear. The CDR3 totals 14 residues. Trimming removed 2 bases from V and 4 bases from J, with 10 bases in between. Germline V CDR1 and CDR2: KGHSH, LQKENI. The CDR3 bases are TGTGCCAGCTCACCATTGCTAGGTCCAGATACGCAGTATTTT. Residues: CASSPLLGPDTQYF.

This clone was detected once. This chain connects TRBV7-3 to TRBJ2-1; 7 bases match TRBD2. With V trimmed by 6 bases and J by 5 bases, 10 bases remained unmatched. CDR1 is SGHTA, CDR2 FQGTGA, per germline. The CDR3 spans 15 residues. The CDR3 nucleotides read TGTGCCAGCAGGGGGACCGGGACTACACACAATGAGCAGTTCTTC. Encoded protein: CASRGTGTTHNEQFF.

The chain links TRBV4-2 to TRBJ2-2, with D uncertain. The germline V and J ends were trimmed by 0 bases and 4 bases, with 6 bases remaining between them. CDR3 size: 14 residues. The germline V gene encodes CDR1 LGHNA and CDR2 YNFKEQ. The CDR3: CASSQDPSTGELFF. The CDR3 DNA follows: TGTGCCAGCAGCCAAGATCCTAGCACCGGGGAGCTGTTTTTT.

The J gene is TRBJ1-1, the V gene TRBV7-9; 8 nucleotides match TRBD1. J gave up 1 base and V 5 bases, and 6 bases lay outside the gene matches. Germline V gene data show CDR1 as SEHNR and CDR2 as FQNEAQ (reference sequence). The CDR3 is 15 amino acids. The CDR3 region has the DNA TGTGCCAGCAGCGTGTCAGGGGGCTGGAACACTGAAGCTTTCTTT. This gives the protein CASSVSGGWNTEAFF.

The chain couples TRBV7-9 to TRBJ1-2; TRBD1 agrees at 7 bases. Germline assignment: CDR1 SEHNR and CDR2 FQNEAQ (reference sequence). CDR3 length: 13 amino acids. Losses at the gene ends were 5 bases for V and 8 bases for J; bases not matched to a gene: 8. DNA of the CDR3: TGTGCCAGCAGCGGTACAGGGGCAGGGGGCTACACCTTC. This codes for CASSGTGAGGYTF. Full variable domain (missing parts from reference TRBV7-9 and TRBJ1-2): DTGVSQNPRHKITKRGQNVTFRCDPISEHNRLYWYRQTLGQGPEFLTYFQNEAQLEKSRLLSDRFSAERPKGSFSTLEIQRTEQGDSAMYLCASSGTGAGGYTFGSGTRLTVV.

This chain joins TRBV19 and TRBJ1-5, with 11 bases fitting TRBD1. Germline V lookup: CDR1 LNHDA, CDR2 SQIVND (reference sequence). The CDR3 length is 13 residues. J lost 8 bases, V lost 5 bases, and 2 bases had no gene match. The chain's CDR3 is CASSEGQGEPQHF. As DNA, the CDR3 is TGTGCCAGTAGTGAGGGACAGGGGGAGCCCCAGCATTTT.

V usage is TRBV18 and J usage is TRBJ2-5, with a possible D match to TRBD1 (6 bases). Germline CDR1 KGHSH, CDR2 LQKENI. Trimming took 3 bases from V and 5 from J, leaving 19 bases between them. CDR3 length: 16 amino acids. CDR3 in amino acids: CASSPPQAGAGETQYF. CDR3 coding DNA: TGTGCCAGCTCACCCCCCCAGGCAGGGGCCGGGGAGACCCAGTACTTC. Drawing the rest from reference TRBV18 and TRBJ2-5, the complete variable domain is NAGVMQNPRHLVRRRGQEARLRCSPMKGHSHVYWYRQLPEEGLKFMVYLQKENIIDESGMPKERFSAEFPKEGPSILRIQQVVRGDSAAYFCASSPPQAGAGETQYFGPGTRLLVL.

This clone has more than one count but fewer than ten. The V gene is TRBV19, the J gene TRBJ1-5; perhaps TRBD1 as D (5 bases). Per germline, CDR1 LNHDA and CDR2 SQIVND (reference sequence). The CDR3 has 13 amino acids. V lost 9 bases, J lost 0 bases, and 9 bases lay in between. The DNA of the CDR3 is TGTGCCAGCAGGGACTTTAGCAATCAGCCCCAGCATTTT. Protein: CASRDFSNQPQHF. Using reference TRBV19 and TRBJ1-5 for the parts outside the CDR3, the full variable domain is DGGITQSPKYLFRKEGQNVTLSCEQNLNHDAMYWYRQDPGQGLRLIYYSQIVNDFQKGDIAEGYSVSREKKESFPLTVTSAQKNPTAFYLCASRDFSNQPQHFGDGTRLSIL.

The sample holds a few counts of this clone. This chain joins TRBV7-2 and TRBJ2-7; weak D call: TRBD2 (5 bases). Trimming stripped 2 bases from V and 4 bases from J, with 15 bases between. There are 15 residues in the CDR3. Germline values: CDR1 SGHTA, CDR2 FQGNSA. CDR3 in amino acids: CASSLIGGRDYEQYF. The CDR3 DNA follows: TGTGCCAGCAGCTTAATCGGCGGGCGTGATTACGAGCAGTACTTC.

The chain is built from TRBV27 and TRBJ2-7, with TRBD2 as a possible D gene (5 bases). Trimming stripped 3 bases from V and 3 bases from J, with 12 bases between. This CDR3 spans 14 amino acids. Germline V CDR1 and CDR2: MNHEY, SMNVEV (reference sequence). The CDR3 protein is CASSFTRGGYEQYF. The CDR3 DNA is TGTGCCAGCAGTTTCACTCGGGGTGGCTACGAGCAGTACTTC.

The CDR3 DNA reads TGCGCCAGCAGCTTAACCGGGACTAGCGGGTCCTACGAGCAGTACTTC. It encodes CASSLTGTSGSYEQYF. The rearrangement links TRBV5-1 to TRBJ2-7, with 12 positions matching TRBD2. Germline V gene sequence: CDR1 SGHRS, CDR2 YFSETQ. Trimming cost V 2 bases and J 1 base; bases outside gene matches: 4. This CDR3 spans 16 amino acids.

The J gene is TRBJ2-2, the V gene TRBV6-5, with no clear D. Trimming stripped 2 bases from V and 3 bases from J, with 7 bases between. This CDR3 comprises 14 residues. Germline V lookup: CDR1 MNHEY, CDR2 SVGAGI. CDR3 region: CASSYRSHTGELFF. The DNA of the CDR3 is TGTGCCAGCAGTTACCGGTCCCACACCGGGGAGCTGTTTTTT.

This chain links TRBV6-5 with TRBJ2-1; 8 bases line up with TRBD2. This CDR3 region has 14 residues. Trimming took 2 bases from V and 7 from J; bases not matched to a gene: 4. Germline CDR1 reads MNHEY; CDR2 reads SVGAGI. The CDR3 loop reads CASSYRGTSNEQFF. CDR3 sequence (DNA): TGTGCCAGCAGTTACAGGGGGACTAGTAATGAGCAGTTCTTC.

The chain joins TRBV28 to TRBJ2-1; D unclear. Trimming pared 5 bases from V and 3 bases from J, leaving 11 bases between. This CDR3 spans 14 amino acids. Germline lookup yields CDR1 MDHEN and CDR2 SYDVKM. For the CDR3, the DNA is TGTGCCAGCAGTCCCCCGACTCTCTACAATGAGCAGTTCTTC. It specifies CASSPPTLYNEQFF.

The V call is TRBV5-6, the J call TRBJ1-2; D remains unclear. CDR3 size: 12 residues. Germline V gene data show CDR1 as SGHDT and CDR2 as YYEEEE. V gave up 3 bases and J gave up 9 bases, with 12 bases separating them. As DNA, the CDR3 is TGTGCCAGCAGCTGGGCGTTAAGGAGCTACACCTTC. It codes for CASSWALRSYTF.

This chain uses TRBV5-1 with TRBJ2-3, with D maybe TRBD2 (5 bases). Germline CDR1 reads SGHRS; CDR2 reads YFSETQ. The V and J ends lost 1 base and 1 base respectively, with 16 bases between them. The CDR3 consists of 17 residues. The CDR3 here is CASSLRFIATRTDTQYF. The CDR3 DNA reads TGCGCCAGCAGCTTGAGATTTATAGCGACCCGCACAGATACGCAGTATTTT.

The genes are TRBV5-1 and TRBJ2-5; TRBD2 agrees at 7 bases. Trimming cost V 0 bases and J 7 bases; bases outside gene matches: 12. The CDR3 covers 16 residues. The germline V gene encodes CDR1 SGHRS and CDR2 YFSETQ. The CDR3 loop is CASSLAPSGPGGTQYF. CDR3 coding DNA: TGCGCCAGCAGCTTGGCCCCTTCGGGTCCGGGGGGGACCCAGTACTTC.

The chain is built from TRBV18 and TRBJ2-7; D is ambiguous. Germline-derived CDR1 and CDR2 are KGHSH and LQKENI. This CDR3 region has 12 residues. The V gene lost 5 bases and the J gene lost 0 bases, with 5 bases spanning the gap. The chain's CDR3 is CASSASSYEQYF. CDR3 DNA: TGTGCCAGCTCAGCAAGCTCCTACGAGCAGTACTTC.

The chain is built from TRBV7-8 and TRBJ2-7; D is unresolved. CDR1 is SGHVS and CDR2 is FQNEAQ in the germline V gene. V was pared by 0 bases and J by 9 bases, with 18 bases between. The CDR3 loop spans 15 amino acids. CDR3 amino acids: CASSLARVPPWGQYF. The CDR3 DNA reads as TGTGCCAGCAGCTTAGCTCGGGTGCCCCCCTGGGGGCAGTACTTC.

J is TRBJ1-1 and V is TRBV11-1; 10 bases are shared with TRBD1. Germline-derived CDR1 and CDR2 are SGHAT and FQDESV (reference sequence). The V and J ends lost 4 bases and 1 base, in that order; junction bases with no gene match: 9. The CDR3 spans 17 residues. Here the CDR3 DNA reads TGTGCCAGCAGCTCGACGACAGGGGGCGCAAGGAACACTGAAGCTTTCTTT. Its protein is CASSSTTGGARNTEAFF.

This clone was counted between two and nine times. The chain carries TRBV11-2 and TRBJ1-2, with D perhaps matching TRBD1 (6 bases). The CDR3 extends over 14 amino acids. Per the germline V gene, CDR1 is SGHAT and CDR2 is FQNNGV. V lost 4 bases to trimming and J lost 8 bases, with 17 bases between them. CDR3: CASSSIRGRGGYTF. The CDR3 DNA reads TGTGCCAGCAGCTCCATTCGGGGCAGGGGAGGCTACACCTTC. Filled out from reference TRBV11-2 and TRBJ1-2, the complete variable domain reads EAGVAQSPRYKIIEKRQSVAFWCNPISGHATLYWYQQILGQGPKLLIQFQNNGVVDDSQLPKDRFSAERLKGVDSTLKIQPAKLEDSAVYLCASSSIRGRGGYTFGSGTRLTVV.

This rearrangement joins TRBV15 to TRBJ1-3, with TRBD1 as a possible D gene (5 bases). Germline lookup yields CDR1 LNHNV and CDR2 YYDKDF (reference sequence). Trimming removed 2 bases at V and 3 bases at J, with 11 bases between. There are 15 residues in the CDR3. The chain's CDR3 is CATSRKAGVGNTIYF. The CDR3 region has the DNA TGTGCCACCAGCAGAAAAGCGGGGGTTGGAAACACCATATATTTT.

V gene TRBV19 combines with J gene TRBJ2-1, with D perhaps TRBD2 (6 bases). The germline V gene encodes CDR1 LNHDA and CDR2 SQIVND (reference sequence). Trimming removed 1 base at V and 6 bases at J, with 10 bases between. The CDR3 is 14 residues long. The CDR3 region has the DNA TGTGCCAGTAGTATAGGAACTAGCCGCAATGAGCAGTTCTTC. As protein: CASSIGTSRNEQFF.

The J gene is TRBJ1-1, the V gene TRBV19; D remains ambiguous. This CDR3 spans 15 amino acids. The ends were cut back, 6 bases at V and 6 bases at J, with 20 bases in the middle. The germline gives CDR1 LNHDA, CDR2 SQIVND (reference sequence). CDR3 nucleotides: TGTGCCAGTAGCCCAGGAGGATCCGGGATGGCTGAAGCTTTCTTT. The encoded protein is CASSPGGSGMAEAFF. Using reference TRBV19 and TRBJ1-1 for the parts outside the CDR3, the full variable domain is DGGITQSPKYLFRKEGQNVTLSCEQNLNHDAMYWYRQDPGQGLRLIYYSQIVNDFQKGDIAEGYSVSREKKESFPLTVTSAQKNPTAFYLCASSPGGSGMAEAFFGQGTRLTVV.

This CDR3 reads CASSLFGTGQETQYF. As DNA, the CDR3 is TGCGCCAGCAGCCTATTTGGGACAGGCCAAGAGACCCAGTACTTC. The rearrangement uses TRBV4-1 and TRBJ2-5; TRBD1 aligns across 8 bases. Trimming at V came to 4 bases and at J to 1 base, leaving 5 bases not matched to a gene. CDR3 length: 15 amino acids. Germline CDR1 reads MGHRA; CDR2 reads YSYEKL.

The rearrangement joins TRBV5-1 to TRBJ2-7; D is uncertain. CDR1 SGHRS and CDR2 YFSETQ come from the germline V gene. CDR3 length: 14 residues. Trimming took 0 bases from V and 5 from J, leaving 12 bases between them. In DNA form, the CDR3 reads TGCGCCAGCAGCTTGGGTTCTTCTCGGAACGAGCAGTACTTC. Residues: CASSLGSSRNEQYF.

This chain uses TRBV30 with TRBJ2-1; 10 bases fit TRBD2. Germline V gives CDR1 GTSNPN, CDR2 SVGIG (reference sequence). With 1 base clipped from V and 8 bases from J, the junction kept 8 bases outside the gene matches. This CDR3 contains 15 residues. Here the CDR3 reads CAWSGLAGVGYEQFF. The CDR3 bases are TGTGCCTGGAGTGGGCTAGCGGGAGTTGGGTATGAGCAGTTCTTC.

The chain employs TRBV18 and TRBJ1-1; 8 bases fit TRBD1. In germline, CDR1 is KGHSH, CDR2 LQKENI. Trimming took 2 bases from V and 7 from J; bases not matched to a gene: 6. The CDR3 totals 14 residues. The CDR3 is CASSPVRGPLEAFF. The CDR3 DNA sequence: TGTGCCAGCTCACCAGTCAGGGGGCCTCTTGAAGCTTTCTTT.

This clone was counted once. The genes are TRBV11-1 and TRBJ2-2; 13 bases fit TRBD2. V trimming: 5 bases; J trimming: 3 bases; junction bases outside the gene matches: 3. Germline CDR1 reads SGHAT; CDR2 reads FQDESV (reference sequence). The CDR3 totals 16 residues. In DNA, the CDR3 is TGTGCCAGCAGCCCCGGACTAGCGGGAGACACCGGGGAGCTGTTTTTT. Translation: CASSPGLAGDTGELFF.

The genes are TRBV7-8 and TRBJ2-7, with 10 bases identical to TRBD1. The CDR3 has 14 amino acids. Germline CDR1 reads SGHVS; CDR2 reads FQNEAQ. V shed 5 bases and J 5 bases; nucleotides not matched to a gene: 6. In DNA, the CDR3 is TGTGCCAGCAGCCTGCGACAGGGGGCCCACGAGCAGTACTTC. The encoded protein is CASSLRQGAHEQYF.

V is TRBV6-5 and J is TRBJ1-2; D unresolved. Germline V CDR1 and CDR2: MNHEY, SVGAGI. V was trimmed by 2 bases and J by 8 bases, leaving 12 bases between them. The CDR3 is 13 amino acids. CDR3 sequence (DNA): TGTGCCAGCAGTTACGGCCGAGGAACGGGCTACACCTTC. Protein product: CASSYGRGTGYTF.